Listed below are T cell receptor beta chains from one sample, sequenced in a study of blood T cells in healthy people across ages. TCRdb recomputed calls from the 5' RACE reads with MiXCR, one row per CDR3 protein. The repertoire includes about 780,000 distinct CDR3 sequences, around half of them detected once, and around 18% sits in the top ten. Source material: blood. Every receptor here comes from a man older than 75 in good health. CDR3s include the opening cysteine and the closing phenylalanine or tryptophan. The order of the fields is J gene, V gene, D gene, clone size, CDR3 protein, CDR3 DNA. A D gene is named only where the DNA matches it firmly. Only part of the rows carry a size: once, few, many, or a class if the clone is expanded.

>TRBJ2-3|TRBV29-1|.|.
CSVLKIAGGTDTQYF
TGCAGCGTGTTGAAGATCGCAGGGGGCACAGATACGCAGTATTTT
>TRBJ2-3|TRBV7-2|.|many
CASSLGPDARADTQYF
TGTGCCAGCAGCTTGGGACCTGACGCCAGGGCAGATACGCAGTATTTT
>TRBJ2-5|TRBV7-2|TRBD2|.
CASSLGASGATYQETQYF
TGTGCCAGCAGCTTAGGGGCTAGCGGGGCTACGTACCAAGAGACCCAGTACTTC
>TRBJ2-7|TRBV12-3/TRBV12-4|.|few
CAIILSIKQGGEQYF
TGTGCCATCATCTTATCCATTAAGCAGGGTGGCGAGCAGTACTTC
>TRBJ1-6|TRBV7-9|TRBD1|few
CASSLTSTGGESPLHF
TGTGCCAGCAGCTTGACGTCCACAGGGGGCGAGTCACCCCTCCACTTT
>TRBJ2-5|TRBV24-1|TRBD1|.
CATSDADRGRETQYF
TGTGCCACCAGTGACGCCGACAGGGGCCGGGAGACCCAGTACTTC
>TRBJ1-1|TRBV7-2|.|.
CASSRVQGWGTEAFF
TGTGCCAGCAGCCGAGTACAGGGCTGGGGCACTGAAGCTTTCTTT
>TRBJ2-5|TRBV6-1|TRBD2|few
CASSDSGLAGEWQYF
TGTGCCAGCAGTGATTCCGGACTAGCGGGAGAATGGCAGTACTTC
>TRBJ1-1|TRBV20-1|TRBD1|.
CSASASQGAVSTEAFF
TGCAGTGCTAGTGCGTCTCAGGGGGCAGTTAGTACTGAAGCTTTCTTT
>TRBJ1-2|TRBV5-5|.|.
CASSLSTSNNYGYTF
TGTGCCAGCAGCCTCTCGACATCGAATAACTATGGCTACACCTTC